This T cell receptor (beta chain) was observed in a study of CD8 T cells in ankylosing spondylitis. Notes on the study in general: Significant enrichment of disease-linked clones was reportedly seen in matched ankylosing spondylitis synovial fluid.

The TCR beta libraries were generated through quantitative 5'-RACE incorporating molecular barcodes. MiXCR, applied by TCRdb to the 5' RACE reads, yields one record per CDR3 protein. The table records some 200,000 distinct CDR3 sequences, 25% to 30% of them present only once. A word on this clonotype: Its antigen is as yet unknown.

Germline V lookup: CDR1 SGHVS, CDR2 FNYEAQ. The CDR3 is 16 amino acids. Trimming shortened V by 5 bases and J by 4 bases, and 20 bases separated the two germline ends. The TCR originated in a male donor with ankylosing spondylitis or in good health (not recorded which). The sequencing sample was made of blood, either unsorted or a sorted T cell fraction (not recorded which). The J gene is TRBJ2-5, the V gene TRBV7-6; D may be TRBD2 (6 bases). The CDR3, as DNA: TGTGCCAGCAGCCCACAACGCGGGGCAGGCGGAGAGACCCAGTACTTC. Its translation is CASSPQRGAGGETQYF.